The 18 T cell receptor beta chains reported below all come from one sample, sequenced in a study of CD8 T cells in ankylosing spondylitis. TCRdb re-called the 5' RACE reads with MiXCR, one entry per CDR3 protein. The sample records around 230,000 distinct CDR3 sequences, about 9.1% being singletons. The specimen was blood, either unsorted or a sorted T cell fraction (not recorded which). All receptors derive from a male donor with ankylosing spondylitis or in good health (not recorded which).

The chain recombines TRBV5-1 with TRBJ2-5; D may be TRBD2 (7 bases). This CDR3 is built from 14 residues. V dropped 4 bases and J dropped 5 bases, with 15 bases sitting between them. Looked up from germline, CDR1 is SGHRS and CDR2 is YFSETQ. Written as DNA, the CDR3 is TGCGCCAGCAGCCTTGCGGGGGCAGACGAGACCCAGTACTTC. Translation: CASSLAGADETQYF.

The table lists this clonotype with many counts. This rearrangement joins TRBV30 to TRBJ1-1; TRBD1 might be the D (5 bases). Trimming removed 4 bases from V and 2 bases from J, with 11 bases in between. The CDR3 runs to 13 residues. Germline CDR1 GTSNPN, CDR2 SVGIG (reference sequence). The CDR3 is CAWTTGPNTEAFF. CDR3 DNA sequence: TGTGCCTGGACCACGGGACCTAACACTGAAGCTTTCTTT. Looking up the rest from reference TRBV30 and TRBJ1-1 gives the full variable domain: SQTIHQWPATLVQPVGSPLSLECTVEGTSNPNLYWYRQAAGRGLQLLFYSVGIGQISSEVPQNLSASRPQDRQFILSSKKLLLSDSGFYLCAWTTGPNTEAFFGQGTRLTVV.

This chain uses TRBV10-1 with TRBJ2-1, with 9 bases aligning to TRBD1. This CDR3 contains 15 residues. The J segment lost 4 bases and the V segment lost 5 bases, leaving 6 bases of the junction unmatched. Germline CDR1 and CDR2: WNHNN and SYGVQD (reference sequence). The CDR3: CASSIRQGDYNEQFF. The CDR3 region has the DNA TGCGCCAGCAGTATCCGACAGGGGGATTACAATGAGCAGTTCTTC.

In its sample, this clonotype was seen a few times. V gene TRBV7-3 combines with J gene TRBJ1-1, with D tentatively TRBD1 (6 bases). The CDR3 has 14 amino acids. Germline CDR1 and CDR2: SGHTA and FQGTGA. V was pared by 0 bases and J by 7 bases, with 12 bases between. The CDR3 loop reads CASSLTREQGEAFF. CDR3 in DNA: TGTGCCAGCAGCTTAACAAGGGAACAGGGTGAAGCTTTCTTT.

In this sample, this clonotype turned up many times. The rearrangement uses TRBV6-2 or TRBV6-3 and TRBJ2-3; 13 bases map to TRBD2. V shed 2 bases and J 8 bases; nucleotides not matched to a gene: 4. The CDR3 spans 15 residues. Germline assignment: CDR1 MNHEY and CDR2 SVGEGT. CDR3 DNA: TGTGCCAGCAGTTACGGACTAGCGGGGGTCGTTACGCAGTATTTT. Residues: CASSYGLAGVVTQYF.

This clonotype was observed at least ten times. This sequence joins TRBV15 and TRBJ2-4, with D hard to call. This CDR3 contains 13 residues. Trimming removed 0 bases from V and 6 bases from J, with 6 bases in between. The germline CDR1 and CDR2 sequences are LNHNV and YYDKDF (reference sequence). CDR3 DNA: TGTGCCACCAGCAGAGAAACAGTAAACATTCAGTACTTC. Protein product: CATSRETVNIQYF.

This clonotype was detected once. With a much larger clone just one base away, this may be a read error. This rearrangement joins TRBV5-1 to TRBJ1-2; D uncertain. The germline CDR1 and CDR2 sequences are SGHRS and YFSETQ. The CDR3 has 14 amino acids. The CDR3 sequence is CASSPKVGRDGYPF. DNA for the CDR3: TGCGCCAGCAGCCCCAAGGTGGGGAGGGATGGCTACCCCTTC.

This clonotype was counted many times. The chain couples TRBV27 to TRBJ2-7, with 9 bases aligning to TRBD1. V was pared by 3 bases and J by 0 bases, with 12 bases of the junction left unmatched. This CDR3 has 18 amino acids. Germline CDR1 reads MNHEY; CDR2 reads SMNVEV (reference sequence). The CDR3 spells CASSFQQETGGPSYEQYF. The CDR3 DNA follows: TGTGCCAGCAGTTTCCAACAAGAGACAGGGGGTCCCTCCTACGAGCAGTACTTC.

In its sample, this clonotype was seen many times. CDR3 region: CSAEAGDYNEQFF. DNA of the CDR3: TGCAGTGCTGAGGCAGGGGACTACAATGAGCAGTTCTTC. The J gene is TRBJ2-1, the V gene TRBV20-1; D perhaps matches TRBD1 (6 bases). Germline V CDR1 and CDR2: DFQATT, SNEGSKA (reference sequence). Deletions cut 5 bases from V and 3 bases from J, with 11 bases between. CDR3 length: 13 amino acids.

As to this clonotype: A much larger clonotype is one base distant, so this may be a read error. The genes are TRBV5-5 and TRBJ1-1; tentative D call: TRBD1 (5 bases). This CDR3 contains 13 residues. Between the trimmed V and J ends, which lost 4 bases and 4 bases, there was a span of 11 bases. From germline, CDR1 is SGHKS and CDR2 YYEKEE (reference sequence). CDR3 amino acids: CASSIPGSTEAFF. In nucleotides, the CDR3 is TGTGCCAGCAGCATCCCAGGGAGCACTGAAGCTTTCTTT.

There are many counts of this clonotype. The CDR3 protein is CASSIGQGLHSPLHF. The CDR3 DNA is TGTGCCAGCAGTATCGGACAGGGCCTTCATTCACCCCTCCACTTT. The J gene is TRBJ1-6, the V gene TRBV27; 8 nucleotides line up with TRBD1. Germline lookup yields CDR1 MNHEY and CDR2 SMNVEV (reference sequence). The V segment lost 5 bases and the J segment 8 bases; nucleotides outside the gene matches: 8. The CDR3 extends over 15 amino acids.

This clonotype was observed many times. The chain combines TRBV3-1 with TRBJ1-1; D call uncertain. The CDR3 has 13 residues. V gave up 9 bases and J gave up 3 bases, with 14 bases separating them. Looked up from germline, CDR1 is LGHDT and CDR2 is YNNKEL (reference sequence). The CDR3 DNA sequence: TGTGCCAGTGAGGGAATGGGTTACACTGAAGCTTTCTTT. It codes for CASEGMGYTEAFF.

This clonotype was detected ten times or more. CDR3 coding DNA: TGCGCCAGCAGCTTGACTAGCGCCTACGAGCAGTACTTC. Translating it yields CASSLTSAYEQYF. The chain couples TRBV5-1 to TRBJ2-7; TRBD2 aligns across 7 bases. The ends lost 1 base at V and 2 bases at J; junction bases unmatched: 0. Per the germline V gene, CDR1 is SGHRS and CDR2 is YFSETQ. The CDR3 spans 13 residues.

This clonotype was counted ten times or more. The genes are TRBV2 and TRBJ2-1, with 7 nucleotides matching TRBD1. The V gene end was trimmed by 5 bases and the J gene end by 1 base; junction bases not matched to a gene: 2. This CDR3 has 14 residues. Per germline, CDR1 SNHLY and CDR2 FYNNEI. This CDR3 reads CASSPQGSYNEQFF. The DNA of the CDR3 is TGTGCCAGCAGTCCACAGGGGTCCTACAATGAGCAGTTCTTC.

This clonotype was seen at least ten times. The CDR3 sequence: CASSQVRSRETLEAQFF. CDR3 nucleotides: TGTGCCAGCAGCCAAGTCAGATCGCGGGAGACCCTGGAGGCGCAGTTCTTC. The J gene is TRBJ2-1, the V gene TRBV4-2; 7 bases match TRBD2. The junction had 18 bases not matched to a gene; V was cut back by 1 base and J by 12 bases. The germline gives CDR1 LGHNA, CDR2 YNFKEQ. The CDR3 has 17 amino acids.

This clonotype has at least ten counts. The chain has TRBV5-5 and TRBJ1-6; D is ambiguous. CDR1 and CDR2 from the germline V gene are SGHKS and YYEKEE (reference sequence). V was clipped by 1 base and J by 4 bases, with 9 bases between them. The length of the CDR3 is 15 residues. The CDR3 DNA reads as TGTGCCAGCAGCTTGAATCTTCAGTATAATTCACCCCTCCACTTT. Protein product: CASSLNLQYNSPLHF.

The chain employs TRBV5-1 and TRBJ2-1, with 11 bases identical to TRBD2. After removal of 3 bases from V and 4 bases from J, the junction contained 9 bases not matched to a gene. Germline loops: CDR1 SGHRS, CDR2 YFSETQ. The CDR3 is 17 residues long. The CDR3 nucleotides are TGCGCCAGCAGCTGGGCAACCGGGACTAGCGGTTACAATGAGCAGTTCTTC. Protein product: CASSWATGTSGYNEQFF.

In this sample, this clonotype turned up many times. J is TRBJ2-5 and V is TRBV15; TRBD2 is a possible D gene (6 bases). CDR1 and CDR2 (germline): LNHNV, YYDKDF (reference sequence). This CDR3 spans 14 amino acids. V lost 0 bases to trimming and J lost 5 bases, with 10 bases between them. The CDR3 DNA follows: TGTGCCACCAGCAGAGAATCGGGGGTGGAGACCCAGTACTTC. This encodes CATSRESGVETQYF.